A single sample is the source of the 11 T cell receptor beta chains below, sequenced in a study of blood T cell repertoires in COVID-19. The data were produced by immunoSEQ multiplex PCR, yet TCRdb's version contains in-frame clones alone and is incomplete. Of about 60,000 clones listed, almost 85% are singletons. Material: peripheral blood. These receptors all stem from a man aged 60 to 75 with acute or convalescent COVID-19.

The chain recombines TRBV5-1 with TRBJ1-1, with D uncertain. Trimming pared 1 base from V and 1 base from J, leaving 14 bases between. Germline CDR1 reads SGHRS; CDR2 reads YFSETQ. The CDR3 length is 16 residues. The CDR3 bases are TGCGCCAGCAGCTTGAGGTCCGCTCAGGAGAACACTGAAGCTTTCTTT. Translation: CASSLRSAQENTEAFF.

The rearrangement joins TRBV19 to TRBJ1-2, with TRBD1 identical over 9 bases. V lost 6 bases to trimming and J lost 4 bases; unmatched junction nucleotides: 6. The CDR3 length is 14 residues. The germline V gene has CDR1 LNHDA and CDR2 SQIVND (reference sequence). CDR3 nucleotides: TGTGCCAGTAGACCGGGACAGGGACGCTATGGCTACACCTTC. This codes for CASRPGQGRYGYTF.

The chain has TRBV7-9 and TRBJ2-7, with TRBD1 matching over 7 bases. V was pared by 6 bases and J by 5 bases, with 7 bases of the junction left unmatched. The CDR3 totals 13 residues. The germline V gene encodes CDR1 SEHNR and CDR2 FQNEAQ (reference sequence). This CDR3 reads CASRPGTVHEQYF. The CDR3, as DNA: TGTGCCAGCAGACCTGGGACAGTCCACGAGCAGTACTTC.

Notes on this clone: Within the sample, other DNA sequences also encode this same CDR3. This chain joins TRBV5-1 and TRBJ1-5, with TRBD1 matching 10 bases. Unmatched junction bases numbered 3, after V lost 1 base and J lost 5 bases. The V gene's germline CDR1 is SGHRS and CDR2 YFSETQ. This CDR3 comprises 15 residues. CDR3 loop: CASSLLGTGDQPQHF. The CDR3 DNA follows: TGCGCCAGCAGCTTGCTCGGGACAGGGGATCAGCCCCAGCATTTT.

CDR3 residues: CASSPLVSSGKSYNEQFF. DNA for the CDR3: TGTGCCAGCAGCCCGTTGGTGTCTAGCGGGAAATCTTACAATGAGCAGTTCTTC. The chain recombines TRBV7-8 with TRBJ2-1; 9 bases match TRBD2. The trim removed 5 bases at V and 4 bases at J, leaving 15 bases unmatched. This CDR3 has 18 residues. Germline V lookup: CDR1 SGHVS, CDR2 FQNEAQ.

The CDR3 sequence is CASKVGAASYEQYF. For the CDR3, the DNA is TGTGCCAGCAAAGTGGGGGCGGCCTCCTACGAGCAGTACTTC. The rearrangement joins TRBV6-5 to TRBJ2-7, with D possibly matching TRBD1 (6 bases). Germline V gene lookup returns CDR1 MNHEY and CDR2 SVGAGI. The CDR3 has 14 amino acids. V dropped 7 bases and J dropped 0 bases, with 13 bases sitting between them.

This sequence joins TRBV12-5 and TRBJ2-3; no firm D call. The length of the CDR3 is 18 residues. With 0 bases removed from V and 3 bases from J, the gap between germline ends came to 19 bases. Germline V lookup: CDR1 LGHNT, CDR2 FRNRAP. The CDR3 bases are TGTGCTAGTGGTTTGGTACCCGACGGCCAGCCGGGTACAGATACGCAGTATTTT. It yields the protein CASGLVPDGQPGTDTQYF.

The V and J genes are TRBV15 and TRBJ2-4; D unresolved. The CDR3 is made up of 14 amino acids. The V gene lost 0 bases and the J gene lost 6 bases, with 9 bases spanning the gap. CDR1 and CDR2 from the germline V gene are LNHNV and YYDKDF (reference sequence). In DNA form, the CDR3 reads TGTGCCACCAGCAGAGATAAGGCGGCAAACATTCAGTACTTC. Its translation: CATSRDKAANIQYF.

Worth noting for this clone: The junction departs from the called germline gene at one end, perhaps through a read error. The rearrangement joins TRBV7-2 to TRBJ1-2; TRBD1 might be the D (6 bases). CDR1 and CDR2 from the germline V gene are SGHTA and FQGNSA. This CDR3 has 16 amino acids. CDR3 sequence: CASSDRGGLRNDGYTF. CDR3 DNA sequence: TGTGCCAGCAGCGATCGCGGGGGCCTCCGTAACGATGGCTACACCTTC.

This rearrangement joins TRBV24-1 to TRBJ2-7; no clear D gene. CDR3 length equals 13 residues. V dropped 8 bases and J dropped 4 bases, with 14 bases sitting between them. Germline-derived CDR1 and CDR2 are KGHDR and SFDVKD. The CDR3 reads CATMRSFPYEQYF. The CDR3 region has the DNA TGTGCCACCATGAGAAGTTTTCCTTACGAGCAGTACTTC.

Only one count was recorded for this clone. This chain connects TRBV7-2 to TRBJ2-3, with TRBD2 matching over 9 bases. Trimming removed 5 bases from V and 2 bases from J; junction bases left unmatched: 5. The CDR3 has 15 amino acids. The germline CDR1 and CDR2 sequences are SGHTA and FQGNSA. The CDR3: CASSVGLASTDTQYF. In DNA, the CDR3 is TGTGCCAGCAGCGTGGGACTAGCCTCCACAGATACGCAGTATTTT.